This T cell receptor (beta chain) was found in a study of CD8 T cells in ankylosing spondylitis. Via MiXCR, TCRdb re-called the 5' RACE reads, giving one row per CDR3 protein. The sample shows some 800,000 distinct CDR3 sequences, around 11% of them seen only once. Study-level results: Reports of some motif variants in reactive arthritis synovial fluid and blood predate this one. A TCR beta motif made of eight highly homologous variants seemed typical of ankylosing spondylitis blood. As for the disease-linked clones, they showed a CD8+ phenotype and occurred at relatively low frequencies in peripheral blood.

CDR1 and CDR2 from the germline V gene are DFQATT and SNEGSKA (reference sequence). V lost 0 bases, J lost 0 bases, and 12 bases lay in between. The CDR3 runs 16 residues. Notes on this clonotype: Its antigen is still unknown.

The sequence came from a male donor with ankylosing spondylitis. Material: blood, either unsorted or a sorted T cell fraction (not recorded which). The V call is TRBV20-1, the J call TRBJ2-4, with D perhaps TRBD2 (6 bases). CDR3 nucleotide sequence: TGCAGTGCTAGAGATTTCGGGGGTCTAGCCAAAAACATTCAGTACTTC. This translates into CSARDFGGLAKNIQYF.